This T cell receptor (beta chain) was retrieved from a study of spatial heterogeneity in lung cancer. Findings and limits, study-wide: Counts that tracked tumor mutation counts were those of expanded intratumoral alpha and beta TCRs.

Each TCR cDNA molecule bore a unique molecular identifier. Via MiXCR, TCRdb re-called the 5' RACE reads, giving one row per CDR3 protein. Here the sample spans several thousand distinct CDR3 sequences, roughly 4.7% being singletons. Time point of the sample: sample taken at primary tumor resection. The donor group consisted of over 55 patients who had untreated, early-stage non-small cell lung cancer. In each case, whole RNA from tumor, nontumor lung or frozen PBMC was sequenced unsorted. This clonotype is categorized as medium-sized. No antigen is known for it. The clonotype was recovered from a female donor with early-stage non-small cell lung cancer. The sample here was lung tumor tissue, taken at surgery.

The CDR3 loop is CASSPVLQGSYNEQFF. Written as DNA, the CDR3 is TGTGCCAGCAGCCCGGTATTACAGGGCTCCTACAATGAGCAGTTCTTC. The chain employs TRBV7-9 and TRBJ2-1; weak D call: TRBD1 (6 bases). This CDR3 spans 16 amino acids. Deletions cut 5 bases from V and 0 bases from J, with 14 bases between. Germline V gene lookup returns CDR1 SEHNR and CDR2 FQNEAQ (reference sequence).